This entry lists 10 T cell receptor beta chains sequenced from one sample in a study of PD-1 blockade in classical Hodgkin lymphoma. Method: immunoSEQ multiplex PCR; TCRdb's copy keeps in-frame clones and lacks some. The table includes under 20,000 clones, approximately 81% detected once. Sample time point: cycle 4 day 1 (C4D1), after 5 to 7 weeks of nivolumab. Autologous stem cell transplantation was followed by relapse in every patient, and brentuximab vedotin exposure varied. The study purified CD4+ T cells from thawed PBMCs using magnetic negative selection. Source: CD4+ T cells from blood, taken before the fourth cycle of nivolumab. The origin of the receptors is a human donor with classical Hodgkin lymphoma.

The chain has TRBV2 and TRBJ2-4; D call uncertain. The V end was cut by 2 bases, the J end by 13 bases, with 12 bases between. Germline V gene data show CDR1 as SNHLY and CDR2 as FYNNEI. The CDR3 runs 12 residues. The CDR3 coding sequence is TGTGCCAGCAGTGAATCCGGGTCGATACAGTACTTC. Its protein is CASSESGSIQYF.

The DNA for the CDR3 is TGTGCCAGCGGAGGTGGGCTAGCGGGAGAGACCCAGTACTTC. Translation gives CASGGGLAGETQYF. The V call is TRBV6-1, the J call TRBJ2-5; 8 nucleotides line up with TRBD2. CDR1 and CDR2 (germline): MNHNS, SASEGT. This CDR3 has 14 amino acids. V shed 8 bases and J 4 bases; nucleotides not matched to a gene: 9.

This sequence joins TRBV7-2 and TRBJ1-2; possible D gene TRBD1, 6 bases. Germline-derived CDR1 and CDR2 are SGHTA and FQGNSA. This CDR3 is built from 18 residues. V was pared by 2 bases and J by 0 bases, with 19 bases between. CDR3 sequence: CASSLTTGPTPANYGYTF. The DNA for the CDR3 is TGTGCCAGCAGCTTAACGACAGGACCCACCCCTGCTAACTATGGCTACACCTTC.

The V call is TRBV28, the J call TRBJ2-6; D is unresolved. This CDR3 contains 14 residues. From germline, CDR1 is MDHEN and CDR2 SYDVKM. The V gene lost 5 bases and the J gene lost 0 bases, with 5 bases spanning the gap. The CDR3, as DNA: TGTGCCAGCAGTATAGTCTCTGGGGCCAACGTCCTGACTTTC. As protein: CASSIVSGANVLTF.

As DNA, the CDR3 is TGTGCCAGCAGCGTAGTGACAGAGTACAATGAGCAGTTCTTC. It translates to CASSVVTEYNEQFF. The gene calls are TRBV9 and TRBJ2-1; TRBD1 might be the D (5 bases). The V gene lost 0 bases and the J gene lost 4 bases, with 8 bases spanning the gap. CDR1 and CDR2 from the germline V gene are SGDLS and YYNGEE. The CDR3 sequence is 14 residues long. The full variable domain, completed using reference TRBV9 and TRBJ2-1, is DSGVTQTPKHLITATGQRVTLRCSPRSGDLSVYWYQQSLDQGLQFLIQYYNGEERAKGNILERFSAQQFPDLHSELNLSSLELGDSALYFCASSVVTEYNEQFFGPGTRLTVL.

V and J are TRBV18 and TRBJ2-7; 13 positions match TRBD2. Germline trimming cut 4 bases from V and 4 bases from J; bases unmatched to any gene: 7. The CDR3 runs 16 residues. Germline V CDR1 and CDR2: KGHSH, LQKENI. DNA of the CDR3: TGTGCCAGCTCACGGACTAGCGGGAGCGTTCGATACGAGCAGTACTTC. Amino acids: CASSRTSGSVRYEQYF.

The genes are TRBV7-2 and TRBJ1-5, with 8 bases aligning to TRBD1. The junction had 11 bases not matched to a gene; V was cut back by 5 bases and J by 5 bases. The germline V gene encodes CDR1 SGHTA and CDR2 FQGNSA. There are 16 residues in the CDR3. CDR3 sequence reads: CASSLTSGTGYQPQHF. CDR3 nucleotides: TGTGCCAGCAGCCTTACCTCCGGGACAGGCTATCAGCCCCAGCATTTT.

The rearrangement joins TRBV5-6 to TRBJ1-2; 8 bases align to TRBD1. The CDR3 totals 14 residues. V lost 4 bases, J lost 5 bases, and 7 bases stayed unmatched. Germline V gene data show CDR1 as SGHDT and CDR2 as YYEEEE. CDR3 sequence: CASSMSQGAYGYTF. CDR3 sequence (DNA): TGTGCCAGCAGCATGAGTCAGGGGGCGTATGGCTACACCTTC.

This sequence joins TRBV11-2 and TRBJ2-1; TRBD2 agrees at 9 bases. Germline V gives CDR1 SGHAT, CDR2 FQNNGV. After removal of 4 bases from V and 5 bases from J, the junction contained 9 bases not matched to a gene. This CDR3 region has 16 residues. CDR3 sequence reads: CASSSLSGGPHNEQFF. CDR3 bases: TGTGCCAGCAGCTCCCTTAGCGGGGGCCCCCACAATGAGCAGTTCTTC.

The V call is TRBV6-5, the J call TRBJ2-5; D may correspond to TRBD1 or TRBD2 (5 bases each). This CDR3 spans 14 amino acids. Germline V gene data show CDR1 as MNHEY and CDR2 as SVGAGI. V was cut by 7 bases and J by 4 bases, with 16 bases left in between. CDR3 nucleotides: TGTGCCAGCATTGACAGAGGGAGAGGAGAGACCCAGTACTTC. This encodes CASIDRGRGETQYF.